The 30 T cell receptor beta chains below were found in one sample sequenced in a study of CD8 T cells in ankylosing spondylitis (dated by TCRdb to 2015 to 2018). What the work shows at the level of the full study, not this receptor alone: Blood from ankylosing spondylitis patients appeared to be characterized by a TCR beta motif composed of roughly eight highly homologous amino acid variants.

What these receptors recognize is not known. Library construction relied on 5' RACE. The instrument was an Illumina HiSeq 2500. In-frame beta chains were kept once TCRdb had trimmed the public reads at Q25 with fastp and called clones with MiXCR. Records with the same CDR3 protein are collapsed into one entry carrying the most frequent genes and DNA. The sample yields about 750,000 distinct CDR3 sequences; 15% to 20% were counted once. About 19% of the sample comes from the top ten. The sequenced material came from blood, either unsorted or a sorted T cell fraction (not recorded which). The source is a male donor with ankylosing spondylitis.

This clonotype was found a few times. The CDR3 region is CASSLGQGNVQETQYF. The DNA of the CDR3 is TGTGCCAGCAGCTTAGGACAGGGGAACGTCCAAGAGACCCAGTACTTC. The chain is built from TRBV7-9 and TRBJ2-5; 8 nucleotides agree with TRBD1. Germline values: CDR1 SEHNR, CDR2 FQNEAQ (reference sequence). J was trimmed by 1 base and V by 1 base; bases with no gene match: 5. The CDR3 spans 16 residues.

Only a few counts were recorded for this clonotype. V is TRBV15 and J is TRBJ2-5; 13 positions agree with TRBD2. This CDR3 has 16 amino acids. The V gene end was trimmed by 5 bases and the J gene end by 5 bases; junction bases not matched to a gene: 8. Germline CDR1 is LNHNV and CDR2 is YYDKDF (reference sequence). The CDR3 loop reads CATSLTSGRAGETQYF. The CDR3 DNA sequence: TGTGCCACCAGCTTAACTAGCGGGAGGGCCGGTGAGACCCAGTACTTC.

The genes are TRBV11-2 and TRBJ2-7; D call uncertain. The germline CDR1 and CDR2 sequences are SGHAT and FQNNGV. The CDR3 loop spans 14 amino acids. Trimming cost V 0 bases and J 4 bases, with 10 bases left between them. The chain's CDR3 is CASSLEAQLYEQYF. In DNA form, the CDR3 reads TGTGCCAGCAGCTTAGAGGCACAGTTATACGAGCAGTACTTC.

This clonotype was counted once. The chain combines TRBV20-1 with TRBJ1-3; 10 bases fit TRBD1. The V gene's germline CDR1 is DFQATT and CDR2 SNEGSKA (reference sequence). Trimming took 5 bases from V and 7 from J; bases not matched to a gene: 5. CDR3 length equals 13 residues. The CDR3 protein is CSAERQGANTIYF. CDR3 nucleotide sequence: TGCAGTGCTGAGAGACAGGGGGCGAACACCATATATTTT.

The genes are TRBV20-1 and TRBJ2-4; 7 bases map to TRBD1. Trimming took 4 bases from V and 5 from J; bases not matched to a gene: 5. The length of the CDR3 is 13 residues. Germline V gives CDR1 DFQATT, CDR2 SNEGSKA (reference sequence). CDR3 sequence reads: CSAIRGHENIQYF. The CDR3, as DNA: TGCAGTGCTATAAGGGGGCACGAAAACATTCAGTACTTC.

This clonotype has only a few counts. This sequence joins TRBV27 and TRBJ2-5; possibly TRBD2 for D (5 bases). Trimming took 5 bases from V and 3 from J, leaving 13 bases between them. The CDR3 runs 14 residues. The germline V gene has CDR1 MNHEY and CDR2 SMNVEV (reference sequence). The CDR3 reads CASSGGRVKETQYF. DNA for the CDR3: TGTGCCAGCAGTGGCGGGCGGGTCAAAGAGACCCAGTACTTC.

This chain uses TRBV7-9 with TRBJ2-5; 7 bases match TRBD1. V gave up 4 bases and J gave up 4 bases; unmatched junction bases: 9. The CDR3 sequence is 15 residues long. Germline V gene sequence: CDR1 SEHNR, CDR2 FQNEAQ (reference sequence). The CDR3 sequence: CASSSVGQRRETQYF. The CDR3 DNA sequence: TGTGCCAGCAGCTCTGTGGGACAGAGGAGAGAGACCCAGTACTTC.

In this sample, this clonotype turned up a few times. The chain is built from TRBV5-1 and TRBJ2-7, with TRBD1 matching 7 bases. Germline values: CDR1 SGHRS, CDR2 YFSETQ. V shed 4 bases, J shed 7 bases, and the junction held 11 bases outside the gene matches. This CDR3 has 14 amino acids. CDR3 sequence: CASSLKDRSGEQYF. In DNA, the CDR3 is TGCGCCAGCAGCCTAAAGGACAGGTCTGGAGAGCAGTACTTC.

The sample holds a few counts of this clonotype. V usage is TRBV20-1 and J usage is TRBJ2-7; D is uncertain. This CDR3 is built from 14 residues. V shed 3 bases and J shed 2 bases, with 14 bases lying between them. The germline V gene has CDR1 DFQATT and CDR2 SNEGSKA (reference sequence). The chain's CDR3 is CSASSGYFTYEQYF. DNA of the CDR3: TGCAGTGCTAGCTCCGGGTACTTCACCTACGAGCAGTACTTC.

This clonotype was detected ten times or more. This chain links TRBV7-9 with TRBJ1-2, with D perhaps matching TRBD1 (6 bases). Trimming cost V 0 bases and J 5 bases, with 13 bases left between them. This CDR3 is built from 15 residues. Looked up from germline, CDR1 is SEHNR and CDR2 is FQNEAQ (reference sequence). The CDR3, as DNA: TGTGCCAGCAGCTTAGCGGGGGCAGCCACTTATGGCTACACCTTC. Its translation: CASSLAGAATYGYTF. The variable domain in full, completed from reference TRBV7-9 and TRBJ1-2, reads DTGVSQNPRHKITKRGQNVTFRCDPISEHNRLYWYRQTLGQGPEFLTYFQNEAQLEKSRLLSDRFSAERPKGSFSTLEIQRTEQGDSAMYLCASSLAGAATYGYTFGSGTRLTVV.

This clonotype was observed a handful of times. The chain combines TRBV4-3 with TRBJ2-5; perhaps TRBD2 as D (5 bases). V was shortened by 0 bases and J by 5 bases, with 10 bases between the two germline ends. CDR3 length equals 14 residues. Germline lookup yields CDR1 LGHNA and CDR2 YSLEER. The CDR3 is CASSQDLSGETQYF. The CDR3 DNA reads TGCGCCAGCAGCCAAGATCTATCGGGGGAGACCCAGTACTTC.

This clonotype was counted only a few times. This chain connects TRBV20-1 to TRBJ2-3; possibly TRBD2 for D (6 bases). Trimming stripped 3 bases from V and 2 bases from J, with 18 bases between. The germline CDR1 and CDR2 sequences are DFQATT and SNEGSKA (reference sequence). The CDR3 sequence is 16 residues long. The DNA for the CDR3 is TGCAGTGCTAGTAAAAGGGGTAGCGGAGCCACAGATACGCAGTATTTT. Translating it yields CSASKRGSGATDTQYF.

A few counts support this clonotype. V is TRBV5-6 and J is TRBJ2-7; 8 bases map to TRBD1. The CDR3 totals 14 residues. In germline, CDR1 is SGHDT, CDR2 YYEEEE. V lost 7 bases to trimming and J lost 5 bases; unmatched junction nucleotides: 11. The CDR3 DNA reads TGTGCCAGCGGAAACAGGGGGAGGTTCAACGAGCAGTACTTC. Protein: CASGNRGRFNEQYF.

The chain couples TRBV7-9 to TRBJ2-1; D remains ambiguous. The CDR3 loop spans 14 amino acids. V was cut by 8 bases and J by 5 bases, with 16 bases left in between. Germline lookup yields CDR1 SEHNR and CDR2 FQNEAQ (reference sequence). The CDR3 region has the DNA TGTGCCAGCGAGAGATTAGGTGGTAACAATGAGCAGTTCTTC. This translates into CASERLGGNNEQFF.

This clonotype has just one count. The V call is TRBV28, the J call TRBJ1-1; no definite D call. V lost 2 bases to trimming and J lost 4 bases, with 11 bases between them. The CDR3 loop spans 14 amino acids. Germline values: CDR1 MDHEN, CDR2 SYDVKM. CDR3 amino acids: CASSLVGIGTEAFF. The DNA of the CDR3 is TGTGCCAGCAGTTTAGTGGGAATTGGCACTGAAGCTTTCTTT.

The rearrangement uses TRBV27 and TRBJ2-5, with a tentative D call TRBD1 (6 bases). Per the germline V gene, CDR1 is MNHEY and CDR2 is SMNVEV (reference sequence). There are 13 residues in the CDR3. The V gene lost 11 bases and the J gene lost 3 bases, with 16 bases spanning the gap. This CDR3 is CAAWGLDEETQYF. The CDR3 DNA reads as TGTGCCGCATGGGGGCTAGACGAAGAGACCCAGTACTTC.

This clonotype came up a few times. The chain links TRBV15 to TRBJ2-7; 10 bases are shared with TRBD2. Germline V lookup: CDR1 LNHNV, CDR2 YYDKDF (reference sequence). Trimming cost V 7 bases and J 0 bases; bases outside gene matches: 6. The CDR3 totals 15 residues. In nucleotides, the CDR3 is TGTGCCACCAACCGAGCGGGGGGGAGCTCCTACGAGCAGTACTTC. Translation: CATNRAGGSSYEQYF.

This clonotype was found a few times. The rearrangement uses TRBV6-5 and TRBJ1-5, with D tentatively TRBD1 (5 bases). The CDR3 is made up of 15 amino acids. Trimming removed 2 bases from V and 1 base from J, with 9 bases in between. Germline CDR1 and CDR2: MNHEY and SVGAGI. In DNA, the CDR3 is TGTGCCAGCAGTTACCTGGGGGGAAGCAATCAGCCCCAGCATTTT. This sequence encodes CASSYLGGSNQPQHF.

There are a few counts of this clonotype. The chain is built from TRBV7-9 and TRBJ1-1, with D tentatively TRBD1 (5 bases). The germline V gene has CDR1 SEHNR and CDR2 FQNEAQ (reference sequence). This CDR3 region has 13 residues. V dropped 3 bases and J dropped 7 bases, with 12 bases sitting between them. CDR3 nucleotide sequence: TGTGCCAGCAGCTTGAGACAGACATATGAAGCTTTCTTT. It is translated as CASSLRQTYEAFF.

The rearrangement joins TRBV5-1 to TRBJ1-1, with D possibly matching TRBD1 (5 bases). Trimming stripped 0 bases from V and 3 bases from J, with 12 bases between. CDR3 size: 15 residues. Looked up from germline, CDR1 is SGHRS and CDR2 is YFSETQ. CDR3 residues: CASSLGGRRDTEAFF. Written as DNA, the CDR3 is TGCGCCAGCAGCTTGGGGGGCAGGAGGGACACTGAAGCTTTCTTT. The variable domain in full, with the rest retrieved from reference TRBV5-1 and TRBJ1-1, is KAGVTQTPRYLIKTRGQQVTLSCSPISGHRSVSWYQQTPGQGLQFLFEYFSETQRNKGNFPGRFSGRQFSNSRSEMNVSTLELGDSALYLCASSLGGRRDTEAFFGQGTRLTVV.

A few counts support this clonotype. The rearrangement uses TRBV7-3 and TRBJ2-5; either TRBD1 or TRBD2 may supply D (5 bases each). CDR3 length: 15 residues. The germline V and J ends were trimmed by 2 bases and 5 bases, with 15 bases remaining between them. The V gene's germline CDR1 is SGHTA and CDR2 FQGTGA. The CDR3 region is CASSLLGAKGETQYF. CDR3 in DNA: TGTGCCAGCAGCTTACTCGGGGCAAAAGGGGAGACCCAGTACTTC.

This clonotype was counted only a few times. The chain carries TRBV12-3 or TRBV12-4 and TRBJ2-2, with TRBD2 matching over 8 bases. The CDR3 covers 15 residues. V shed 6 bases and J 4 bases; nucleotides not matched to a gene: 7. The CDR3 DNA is TGTGCCAGCAGAATAGCGGGATTGGGCACCGGGGAGCTGTTTTTT. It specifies CASRIAGLGTGELFF.

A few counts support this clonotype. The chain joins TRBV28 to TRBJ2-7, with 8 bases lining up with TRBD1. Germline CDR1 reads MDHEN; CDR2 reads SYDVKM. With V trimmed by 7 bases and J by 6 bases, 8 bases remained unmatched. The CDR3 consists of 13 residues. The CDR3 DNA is TGTGCCAGCACAGGCAGGGGGCTCGGCGAGCAGTACTTC. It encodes CASTGRGLGEQYF.

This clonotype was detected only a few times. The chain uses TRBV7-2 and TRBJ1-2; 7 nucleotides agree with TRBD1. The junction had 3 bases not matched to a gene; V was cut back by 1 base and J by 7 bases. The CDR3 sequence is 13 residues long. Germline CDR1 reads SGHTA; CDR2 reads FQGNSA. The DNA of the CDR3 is TGTGCCAGCAGCTTAGAAGGGGGCCGTGGCTACACCTTC. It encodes CASSLEGGRGYTF.

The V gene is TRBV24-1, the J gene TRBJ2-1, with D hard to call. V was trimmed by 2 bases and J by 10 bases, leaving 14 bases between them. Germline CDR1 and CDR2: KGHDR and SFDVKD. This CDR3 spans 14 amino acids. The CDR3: CATSDSDILGEQFF. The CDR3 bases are TGTGCCACCAGTGATTCTGATATTTTAGGAGAGCAGTTCTTC.

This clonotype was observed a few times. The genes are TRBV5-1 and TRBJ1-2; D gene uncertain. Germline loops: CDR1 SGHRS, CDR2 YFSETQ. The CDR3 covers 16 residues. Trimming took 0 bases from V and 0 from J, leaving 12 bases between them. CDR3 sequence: CASSLEWASTNYGYTF. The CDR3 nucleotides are TGCGCCAGCAGCTTGGAATGGGCCAGCACTAACTATGGCTACACCTTC.

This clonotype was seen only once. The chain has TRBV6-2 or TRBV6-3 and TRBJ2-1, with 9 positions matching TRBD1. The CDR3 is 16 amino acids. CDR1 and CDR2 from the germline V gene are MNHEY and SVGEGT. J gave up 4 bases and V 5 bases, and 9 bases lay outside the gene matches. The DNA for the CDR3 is TGTGCCAGCAGTCCTCTTCGGACAGGGGATTACAATGAGCAGTTCTTC. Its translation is CASSPLRTGDYNEQFF.

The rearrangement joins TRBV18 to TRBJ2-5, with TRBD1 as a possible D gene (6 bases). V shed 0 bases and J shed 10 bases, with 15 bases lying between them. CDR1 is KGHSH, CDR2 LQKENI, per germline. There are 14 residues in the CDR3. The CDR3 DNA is TGTGCCAGCTCACCACCGGGCACAGGGTTCGGCCAGTACTTC. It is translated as CASSPPGTGFGQYF.

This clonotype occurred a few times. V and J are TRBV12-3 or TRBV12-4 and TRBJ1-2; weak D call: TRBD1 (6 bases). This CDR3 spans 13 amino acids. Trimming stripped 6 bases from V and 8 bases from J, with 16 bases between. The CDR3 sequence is CASRPGGPGGYTF. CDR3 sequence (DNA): TGTGCCAGCAGACCGGGGGGCCCGGGGGGCTACACCTTC.

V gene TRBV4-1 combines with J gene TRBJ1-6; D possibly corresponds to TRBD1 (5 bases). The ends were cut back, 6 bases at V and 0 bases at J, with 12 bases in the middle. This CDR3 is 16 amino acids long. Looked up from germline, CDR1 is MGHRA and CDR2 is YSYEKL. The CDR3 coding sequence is TGCGCCAGCAGTCTTAACAGGAGCTCCTATAATTCACCCCTCCACTTT. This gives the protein CASSLNRSSYNSPLHF.